This TCR beta chain was sequenced during a study of blood T cell repertoires in COVID-19. The wider study: Some COVID-19 samples were acute and others convalescent; all came from the United States, Italy and Spain. The cDNA or gDNA used as material had been derived from T cells, B-cell-depleted T cells, or PBMCs.

Germline values: CDR1 KGHDR, CDR2 SFDVKD. This CDR3 spans 13 amino acids. Trimming at V came to 9 bases and at J to 4 bases, leaving 5 bases not matched to a gene. How the authors handled the data: Reference gene primer amplification gave nucleated cell count estimates. Data came from immunoSEQ multiplex PCR; TCRdb stores just in-frame clones and leaves some out. For V, J and clone size, that table is used; D and trimming come from the DNA. The sample lists around 370,000 clones; around 91% were seen once. The V call is TRBV24-1, the J call TRBJ2-3, with 8 positions matching TRBD2. This receptor was obtained from a woman aged 18-29 years who had recovered from COVID-19. Material: peripheral blood. Written as DNA, the CDR3 is TGTGCCACCGGCGGGGGGCGCCCAGATACGCAGTATTTT. Translation gives CATGGGRPDTQYF.